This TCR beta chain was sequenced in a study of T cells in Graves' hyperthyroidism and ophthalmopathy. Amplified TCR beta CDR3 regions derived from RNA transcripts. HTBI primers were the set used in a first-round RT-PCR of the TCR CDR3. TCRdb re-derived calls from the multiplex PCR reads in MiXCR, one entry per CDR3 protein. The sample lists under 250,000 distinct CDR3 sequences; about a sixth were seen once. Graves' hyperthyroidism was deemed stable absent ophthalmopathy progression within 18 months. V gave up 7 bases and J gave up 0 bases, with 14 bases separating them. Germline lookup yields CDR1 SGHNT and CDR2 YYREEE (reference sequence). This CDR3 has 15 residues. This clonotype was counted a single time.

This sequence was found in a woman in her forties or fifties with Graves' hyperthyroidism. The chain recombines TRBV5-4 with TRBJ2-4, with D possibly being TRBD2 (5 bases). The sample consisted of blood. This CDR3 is CASHGVGSAKNIQYF. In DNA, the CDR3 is TGTGCCAGCCACGGGGTGGGATCAGCCAAAAACATTCAGTACTTC.